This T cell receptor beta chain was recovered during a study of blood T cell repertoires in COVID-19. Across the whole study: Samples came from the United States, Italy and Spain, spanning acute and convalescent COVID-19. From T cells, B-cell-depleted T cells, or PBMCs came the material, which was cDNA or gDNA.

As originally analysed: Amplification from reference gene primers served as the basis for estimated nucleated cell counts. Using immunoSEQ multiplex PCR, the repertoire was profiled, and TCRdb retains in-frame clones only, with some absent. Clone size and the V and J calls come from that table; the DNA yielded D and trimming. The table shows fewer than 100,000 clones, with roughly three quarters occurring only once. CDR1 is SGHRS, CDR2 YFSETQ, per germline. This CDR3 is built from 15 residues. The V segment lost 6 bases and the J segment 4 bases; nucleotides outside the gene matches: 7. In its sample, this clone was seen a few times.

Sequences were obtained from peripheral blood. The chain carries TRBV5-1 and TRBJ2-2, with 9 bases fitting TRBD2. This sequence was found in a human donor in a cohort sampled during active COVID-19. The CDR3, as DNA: TGCGCCAGCATTCCCGGTAGCGGGGGCACCGGGGAGCTGTTTTTT. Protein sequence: CASIPGSGGTGELFF.